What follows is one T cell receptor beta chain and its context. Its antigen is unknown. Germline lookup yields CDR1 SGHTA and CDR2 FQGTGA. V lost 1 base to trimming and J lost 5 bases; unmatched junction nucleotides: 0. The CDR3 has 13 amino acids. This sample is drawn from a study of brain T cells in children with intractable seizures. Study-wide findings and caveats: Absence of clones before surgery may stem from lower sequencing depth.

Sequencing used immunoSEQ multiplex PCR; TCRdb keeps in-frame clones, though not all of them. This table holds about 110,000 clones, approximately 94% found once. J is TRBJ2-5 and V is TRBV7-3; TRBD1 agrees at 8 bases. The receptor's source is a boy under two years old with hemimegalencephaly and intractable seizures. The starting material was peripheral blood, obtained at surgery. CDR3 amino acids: CASSLNRGETQYF. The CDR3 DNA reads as TGTGCCAGCAGCTTAAACAGGGGGGAGACCCAGTACTTC.